These T cell receptor beta chains were read from a single sample in a study of T cell changes during pregnancy in multiple sclerosis. Generated by immunoSEQ multiplex PCR, the TCRdb table keeps only in-frame clones and is missing some. The sample contains tens of thousands of clones, around 93% of which appear only once. Here the sequenced sample was CD4+ T cells from peripheral blood mononuclear cells, taken in the second trimester of pregnancy. Receptor source: a female donor with multiple sclerosis, enrolled in a pregnancy study. Both conserved end residues are trimmed from each CDR3. The order of the fields is V gene, J gene, CDR3 protein.

V: TRBV7-9
J: TRBJ2-1
CDR3: ASSFLLLRLAENNEQF

V: TRBV10-3
J: TRBJ1-5
CDR3: AIRPGPDQPQH

V: TRBV27
J: TRBJ2-7
CDR3: ASRALAGGPSDEQY

V: TRBV19
J: TRBJ1-2
CDR3: ASSMRGTAGNYGYT

V: TRBV18
J: TRBJ2-7
CDR3: ASSPSVGTSGNYEQY

V: TRBV19
J: TRBJ1-2
CDR3: ASSEQGFLYGYT

V: TRBV4-1
J: TRBJ2-7
CDR3: ASSQYTGLKGEQY

V: TRBV10-1
J: TRBJ2-7
CDR3: ASSATAYSYEQY

V: TRBV7-2
J: TRBJ2-6
CDR3: ASSSQAGANVLT

V: TRBV6-1
J: TRBJ1-4
CDR3: ASSEQGADEKLF

V: TRBV5-1
J: TRBJ2-1
CDR3: TSSFLEREYNEQF

V: TRBV30
J: TRBJ2-7
CDR3: AWMGLAGSSSYEQY

V: TRBV7-9
J: TRBJ1-1
CDR3: ASSQRDTEAF

V: TRBV5-1
J: TRBJ2-1
CDR3: ASSLTGVYNEQF

V: TRBV27
J: TRBJ1-5
CDR3: ASRPTGGNQPQH

V: TRBV10-1
J: TRBJ2-2
CDR3: ASSEFRGPGELF

V: TRBV29-1
J: TRBJ2-7
CDR3: SVRTGPYEQY

V: TRBV5-5
J: TRBJ2-6
CDR3: ASSWLGSGANVLT

V: TRBV2
J: TRBJ2-5
CDR3: ASSGTVKETQY

V: TRBV19
J: TRBJ1-2
CDR3: ASTYSPLTTGHGYT

V: TRBV7-8
J: TRBJ2-5
CDR3: ASSLDRGESQTQY

V: TRBV4-2
J: TRBJ2-2
CDR3: ASSQEVRGAGTGELF

V: TRBV2
J: TRBJ2-7
CDR3: ASSLQGSYEQY

V: TRBV27
J: TRBJ2-7
CDR3: ASSFRGQTYEQY

V: TRBV18
J: TRBJ1-5
CDR3: ASSHGQGAGGNQPQH

V: TRBV4-2
J: TRBJ2-3
CDR3: ASSQDLAGGTDTQY

V: TRBV7-9
J: TRBJ1-2
CDR3: ASSHREGNYGYT

V: TRBV7-9
J: TRBJ2-7
CDR3: ASSLGDRGYEQY

V: TRBV7-2
J: TRBJ2-3
CDR3: ASSHTSGGGDTQY

V: TRBV7-2
J: TRBJ1-5
CDR3: ASSFRQGKDQPQH

V: TRBV6-1
J: TRBJ2-2
CDR3: ASSETAGRTGELF

V: TRBV9
J: TRBJ1-1
CDR3: ASSVDMKGGSTEAF